This T cell receptor beta chain is drawn from a study of blood T cell repertoires in COVID-19. Study information: Collection of acute and convalescent COVID-19 samples took place in the United States, Italy and Spain.

Data came from immunoSEQ multiplex PCR; TCRdb stores just in-frame clones and leaves some out. Altogether approximately 110,000 clones are present, about 83% being singletons, with the ten largest covering about 5.7%. This CDR3 has 13 residues. Trimming at V came to 5 bases and at J to 8 bases, leaving 2 bases not matched to a gene. Germline CDR1 SGHNT, CDR2 YENEEA. Sequencing was done on a sample of peripheral blood. The chain uses TRBV11-3 and TRBJ2-4, with 11 bases lining up with TRBD1. The sequence was collected from a human donor in a cohort sampled during active COVID-19. CDR3 in DNA: TGTGCCAGCAGCCCGGGACAGGGGGACATTCAGTACTTC. The encoded protein is CASSPGQGDIQYF.